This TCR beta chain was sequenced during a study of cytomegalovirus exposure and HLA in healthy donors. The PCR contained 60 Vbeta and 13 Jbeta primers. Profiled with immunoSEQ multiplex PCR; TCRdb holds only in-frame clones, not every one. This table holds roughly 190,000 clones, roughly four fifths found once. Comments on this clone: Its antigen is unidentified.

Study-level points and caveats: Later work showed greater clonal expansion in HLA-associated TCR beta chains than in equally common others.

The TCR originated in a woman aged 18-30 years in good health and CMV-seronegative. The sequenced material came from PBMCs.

In nucleotides, the CDR3 is TGTGCCAGCAGCGGGGGACAGTCCGTTCAGCCCCAGCATTTT. The encoded protein is CASSGGQSVQPQHF. The rearrangement joins TRBV9 to TRBJ1-5; 7 nucleotides match TRBD1. Looked up from germline, CDR1 is SGDLS and CDR2 is YYNGEE. The CDR3 consists of 14 residues. V gave up 3 bases and J gave up 6 bases; unmatched junction bases: 6.